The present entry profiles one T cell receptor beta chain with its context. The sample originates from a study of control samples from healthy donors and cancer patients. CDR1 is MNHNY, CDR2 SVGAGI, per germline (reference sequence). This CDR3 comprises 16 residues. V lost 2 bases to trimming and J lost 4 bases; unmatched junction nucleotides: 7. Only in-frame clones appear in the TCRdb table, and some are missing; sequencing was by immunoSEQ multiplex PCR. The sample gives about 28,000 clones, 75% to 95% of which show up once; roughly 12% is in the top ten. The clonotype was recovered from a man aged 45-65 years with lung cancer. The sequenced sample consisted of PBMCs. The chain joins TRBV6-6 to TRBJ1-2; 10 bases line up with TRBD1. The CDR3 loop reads CASSYPTGQGGYGYTF. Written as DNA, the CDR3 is TGTGCCAGCAGTTACCCGACCGGACAGGGGGGCTATGGCTACACCTTC.